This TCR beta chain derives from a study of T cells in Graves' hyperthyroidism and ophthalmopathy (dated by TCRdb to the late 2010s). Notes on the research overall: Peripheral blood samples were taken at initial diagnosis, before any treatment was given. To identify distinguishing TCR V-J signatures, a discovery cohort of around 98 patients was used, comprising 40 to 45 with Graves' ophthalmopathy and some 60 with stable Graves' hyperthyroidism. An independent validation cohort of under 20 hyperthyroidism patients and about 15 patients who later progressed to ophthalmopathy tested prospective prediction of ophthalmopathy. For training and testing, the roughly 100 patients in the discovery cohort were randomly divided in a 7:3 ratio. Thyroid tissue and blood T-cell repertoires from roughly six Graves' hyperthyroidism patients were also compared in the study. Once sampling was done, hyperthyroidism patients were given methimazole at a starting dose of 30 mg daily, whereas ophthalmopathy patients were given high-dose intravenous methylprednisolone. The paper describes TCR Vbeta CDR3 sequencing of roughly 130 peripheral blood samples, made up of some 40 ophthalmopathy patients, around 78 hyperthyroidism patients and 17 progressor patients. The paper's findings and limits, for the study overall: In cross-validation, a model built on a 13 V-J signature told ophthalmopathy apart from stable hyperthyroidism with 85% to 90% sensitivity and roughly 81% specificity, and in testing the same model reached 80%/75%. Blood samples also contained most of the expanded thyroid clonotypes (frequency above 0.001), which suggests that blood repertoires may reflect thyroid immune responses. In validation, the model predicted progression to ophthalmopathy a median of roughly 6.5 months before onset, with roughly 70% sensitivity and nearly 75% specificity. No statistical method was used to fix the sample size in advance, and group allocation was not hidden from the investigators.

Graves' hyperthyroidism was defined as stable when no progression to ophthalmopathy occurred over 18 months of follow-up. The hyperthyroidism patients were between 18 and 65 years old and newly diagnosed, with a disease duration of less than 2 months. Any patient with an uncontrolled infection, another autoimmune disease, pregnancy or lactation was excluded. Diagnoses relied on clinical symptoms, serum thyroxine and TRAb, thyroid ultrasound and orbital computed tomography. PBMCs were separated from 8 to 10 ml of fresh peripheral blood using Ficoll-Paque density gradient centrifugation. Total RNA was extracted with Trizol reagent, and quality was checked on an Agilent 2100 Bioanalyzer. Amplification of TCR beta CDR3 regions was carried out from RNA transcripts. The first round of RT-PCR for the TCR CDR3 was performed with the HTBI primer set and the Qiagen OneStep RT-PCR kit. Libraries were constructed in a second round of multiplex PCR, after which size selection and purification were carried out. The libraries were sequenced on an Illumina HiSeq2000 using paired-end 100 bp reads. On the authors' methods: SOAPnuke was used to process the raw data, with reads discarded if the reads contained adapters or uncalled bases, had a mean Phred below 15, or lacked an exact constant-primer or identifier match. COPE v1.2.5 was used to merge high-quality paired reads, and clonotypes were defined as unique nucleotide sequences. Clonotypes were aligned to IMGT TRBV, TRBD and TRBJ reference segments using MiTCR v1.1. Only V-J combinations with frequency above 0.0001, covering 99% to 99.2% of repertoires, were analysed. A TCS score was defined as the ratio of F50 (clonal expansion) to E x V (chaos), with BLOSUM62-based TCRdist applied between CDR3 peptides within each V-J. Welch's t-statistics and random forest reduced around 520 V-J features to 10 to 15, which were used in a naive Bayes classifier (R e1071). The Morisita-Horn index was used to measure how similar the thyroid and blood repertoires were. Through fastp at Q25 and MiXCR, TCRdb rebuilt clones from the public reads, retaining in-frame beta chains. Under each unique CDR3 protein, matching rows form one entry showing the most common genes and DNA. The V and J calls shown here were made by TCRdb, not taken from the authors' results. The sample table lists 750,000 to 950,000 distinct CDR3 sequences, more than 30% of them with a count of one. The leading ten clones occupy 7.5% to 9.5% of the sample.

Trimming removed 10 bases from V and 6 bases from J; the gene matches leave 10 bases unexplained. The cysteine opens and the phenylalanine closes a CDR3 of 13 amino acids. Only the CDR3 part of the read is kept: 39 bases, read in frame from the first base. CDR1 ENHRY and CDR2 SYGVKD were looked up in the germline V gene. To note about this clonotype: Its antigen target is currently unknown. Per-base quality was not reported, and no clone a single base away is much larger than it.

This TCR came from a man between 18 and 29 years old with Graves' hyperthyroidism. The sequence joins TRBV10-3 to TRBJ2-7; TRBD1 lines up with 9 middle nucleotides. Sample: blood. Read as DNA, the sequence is TGTGCCACAGACCACAGGGGGCGAGGCGAGCAGTACTTC. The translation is CATDHRGRGEQYF.